The clone carrying this TCR beta chain was observed many times. The target antigen is unknown. The sample originates from a study of T cells in Graves' hyperthyroidism and ophthalmopathy. Regarding the study as a whole: Blood also contained most expanded thyroid clonotypes above 0.001. Stable hyperthyroidism was told apart from ophthalmopathy by a model built on 13 V-J features. Model predictions of ophthalmopathy came a median 6.5 months before onset.

Diagnoses were made from clinical symptoms, serum measures (thyroxine and TRAb), thyroid ultrasound and orbital computed tomography. With 6 bases clipped from V and 4 bases from J, the junction kept 8 bases outside the gene matches. The length of the CDR3 is 14 residues. Germline V gene sequence: CDR1 SGHTA, CDR2 FQGTGA. Regions amplified from RNA transcripts were the TCR beta CDR3 regions. The HTBI primer set drove a first-round RT-PCR of the TCR CDR3. Using its own MiXCR run on the multiplex PCR reads, TCRdb lists one record per CDR3 protein. The data show 300,000 to 400,000 distinct CDR3 sequences, approximately 15% seen once.

Sequencing was done on a sample of blood. The sequence was collected from a woman younger than 45 with Graves' hyperthyroidism. The rearrangement links TRBV7-3 to TRBJ2-5, with 7 nucleotides matching TRBD1. The CDR3 DNA follows: TGTGCCAGCAGTCAACAGGGGAAGGGAGAGACCCAGTACTTC. It codes for CASSQQGKGETQYF.